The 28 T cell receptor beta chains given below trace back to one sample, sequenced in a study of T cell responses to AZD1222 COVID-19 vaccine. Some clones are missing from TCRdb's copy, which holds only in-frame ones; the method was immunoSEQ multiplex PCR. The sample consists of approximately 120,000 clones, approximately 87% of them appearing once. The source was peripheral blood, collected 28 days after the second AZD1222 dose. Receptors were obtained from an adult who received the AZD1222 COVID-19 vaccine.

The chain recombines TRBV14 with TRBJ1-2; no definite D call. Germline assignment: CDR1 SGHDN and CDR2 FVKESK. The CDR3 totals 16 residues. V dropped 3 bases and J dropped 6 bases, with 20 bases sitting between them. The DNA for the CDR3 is TGTGCCAGCAGCCACGAGACCGCAATCTTTTCGGATGGCTACACCTTC. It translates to CASSHETAIFSDGYTF.

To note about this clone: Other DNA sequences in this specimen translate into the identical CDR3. The CDR3 DNA sequence: TGTGCCAGCCAACAGGGGGCTGGAGATACGCAGTATTTT. Translation: CASQQGAGDTQYF. This sequence joins TRBV19 and TRBJ2-3, with 9 nucleotides matching TRBD1. Trimming took 9 bases from V and 5 from J; bases not matched to a gene: 6. Germline V gives CDR1 LNHDA, CDR2 SQIVND (reference sequence). The CDR3 runs to 13 residues.

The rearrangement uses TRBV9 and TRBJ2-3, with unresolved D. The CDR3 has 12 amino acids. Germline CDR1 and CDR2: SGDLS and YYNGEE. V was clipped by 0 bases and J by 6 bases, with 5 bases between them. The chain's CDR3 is CASSVDGDTQYF. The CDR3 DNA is TGTGCCAGCAGCGTAGATGGGGATACGCAGTATTTT.

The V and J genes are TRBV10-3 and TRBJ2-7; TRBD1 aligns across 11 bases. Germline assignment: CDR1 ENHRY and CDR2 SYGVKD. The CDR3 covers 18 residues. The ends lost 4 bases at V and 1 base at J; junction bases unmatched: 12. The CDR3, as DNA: TGTGCCATCAGTGCTGGTGGGACAGGGGGTTCTGCGTCCTACGAGCAGTACTTC. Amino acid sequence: CAISAGGTGGSASYEQYF.

The CDR3 reads CASSHFWTYLNTEAFF. In nucleotides, the CDR3 is TGTGCCAGCAGTCACTTTTGGACCTACCTGAACACTGAAGCTTTCTTT. This chain links TRBV6-5 with TRBJ1-1; no reliable D call. Trimming left V 5 bases short and J 0 bases short, with 16 bases between. This CDR3 contains 16 residues. Germline CDR1 MNHEY, CDR2 SVGAGI.

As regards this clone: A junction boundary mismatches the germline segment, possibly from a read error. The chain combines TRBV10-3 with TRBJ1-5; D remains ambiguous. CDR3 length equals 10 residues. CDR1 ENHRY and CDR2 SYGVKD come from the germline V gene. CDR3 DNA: TGTGCCATCGGTGAAAGGCCCCAGCATTTT. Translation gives CAIGERPQHF.

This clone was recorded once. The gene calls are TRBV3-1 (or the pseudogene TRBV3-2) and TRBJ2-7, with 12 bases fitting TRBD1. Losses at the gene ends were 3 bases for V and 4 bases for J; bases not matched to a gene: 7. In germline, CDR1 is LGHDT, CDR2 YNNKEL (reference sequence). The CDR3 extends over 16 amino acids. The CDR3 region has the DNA TGTGCCAGCAGCCAGCCAAGGGACAGGGGGCAGTACGAGCAGTACTTC. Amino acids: CASSQPRDRGQYEQYF.

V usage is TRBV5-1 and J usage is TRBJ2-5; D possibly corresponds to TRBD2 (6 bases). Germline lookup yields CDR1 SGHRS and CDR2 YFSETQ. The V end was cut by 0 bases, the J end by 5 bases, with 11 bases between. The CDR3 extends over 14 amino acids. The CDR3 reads CASSLDTGEETQYF. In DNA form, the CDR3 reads TGCGCCAGCAGCTTGGATACGGGGGAGGAGACCCAGTACTTC.

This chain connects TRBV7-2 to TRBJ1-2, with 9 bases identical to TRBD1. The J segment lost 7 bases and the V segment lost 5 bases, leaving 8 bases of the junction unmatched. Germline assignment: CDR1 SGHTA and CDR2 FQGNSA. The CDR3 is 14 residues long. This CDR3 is CASSLTGGEGGYTF. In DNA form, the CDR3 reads TGTGCCAGCAGCCTTACAGGGGGCGAGGGTGGCTACACCTTC.

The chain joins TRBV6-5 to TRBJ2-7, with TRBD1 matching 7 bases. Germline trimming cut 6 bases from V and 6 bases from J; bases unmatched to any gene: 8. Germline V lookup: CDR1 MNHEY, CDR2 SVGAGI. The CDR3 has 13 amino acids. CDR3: CASRLNRGAEQYF. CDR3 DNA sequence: TGTGCCAGCAGGCTCAACAGGGGAGCCGAGCAGTACTTC.

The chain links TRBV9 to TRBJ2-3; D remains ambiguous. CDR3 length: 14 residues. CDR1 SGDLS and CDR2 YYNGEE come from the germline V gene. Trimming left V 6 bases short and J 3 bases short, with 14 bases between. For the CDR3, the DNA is TGTGCCAGCAACTTGGACGGGCAAACAGATACGCAGTATTTT. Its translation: CASNLDGQTDTQYF.

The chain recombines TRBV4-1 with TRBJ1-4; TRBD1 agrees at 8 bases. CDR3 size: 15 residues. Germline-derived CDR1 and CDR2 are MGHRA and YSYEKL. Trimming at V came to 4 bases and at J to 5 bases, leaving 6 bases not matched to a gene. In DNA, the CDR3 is TGCGCCAGCAGCCCACCTGACAGGGGCAATGAAAAACTGTTTTTT. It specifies CASSPPDRGNEKLFF.

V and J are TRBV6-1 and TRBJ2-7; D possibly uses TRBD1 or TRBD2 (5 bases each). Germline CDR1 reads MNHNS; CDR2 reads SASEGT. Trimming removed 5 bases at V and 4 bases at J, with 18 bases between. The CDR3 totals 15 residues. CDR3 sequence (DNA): TGTGCCAGCAGTCCACCTTCGGGGCTGAATTACGAGCAGTACTTC. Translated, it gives CASSPPSGLNYEQYF.

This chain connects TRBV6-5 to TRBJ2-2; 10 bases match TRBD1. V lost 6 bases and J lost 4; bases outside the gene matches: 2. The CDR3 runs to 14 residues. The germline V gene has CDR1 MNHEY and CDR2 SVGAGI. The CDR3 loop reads CASRRTGGTGELFF. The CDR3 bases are TGTGCCAGCAGGCGGACAGGGGGCACCGGGGAGCTGTTTTTT.

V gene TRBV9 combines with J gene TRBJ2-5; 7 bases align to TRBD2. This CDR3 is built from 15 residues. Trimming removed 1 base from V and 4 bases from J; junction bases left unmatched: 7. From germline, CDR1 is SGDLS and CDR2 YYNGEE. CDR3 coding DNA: TGTGCCAGCAGCGTACGGGGGAGGGCCTTAGAGACCCAGTACTTC. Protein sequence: CASSVRGRALETQYF.

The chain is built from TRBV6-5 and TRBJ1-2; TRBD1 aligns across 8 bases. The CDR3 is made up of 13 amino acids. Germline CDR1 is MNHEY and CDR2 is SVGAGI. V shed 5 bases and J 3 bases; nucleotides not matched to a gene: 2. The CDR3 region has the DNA TGTGCCAGCAGTCAGGGGGCAGACTATGGCTACACCTTC. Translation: CASSQGADYGYTF.

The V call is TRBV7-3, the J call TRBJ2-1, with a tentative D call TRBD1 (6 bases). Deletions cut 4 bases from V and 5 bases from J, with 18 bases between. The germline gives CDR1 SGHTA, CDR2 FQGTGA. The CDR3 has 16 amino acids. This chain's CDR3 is CASSSLPVTGHNEQFF. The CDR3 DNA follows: TGTGCCAGCAGCTCCCTTCCGGTGACAGGCCACAATGAGCAGTTCTTC.

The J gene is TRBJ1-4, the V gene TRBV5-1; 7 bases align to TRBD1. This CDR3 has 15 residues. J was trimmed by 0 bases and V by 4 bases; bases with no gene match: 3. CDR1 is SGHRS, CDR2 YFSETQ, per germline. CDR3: CASSPQGSTNEKLFF. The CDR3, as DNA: TGCGCCAGCAGCCCACAGGGGTCAACTAATGAAAAACTGTTTTTT.

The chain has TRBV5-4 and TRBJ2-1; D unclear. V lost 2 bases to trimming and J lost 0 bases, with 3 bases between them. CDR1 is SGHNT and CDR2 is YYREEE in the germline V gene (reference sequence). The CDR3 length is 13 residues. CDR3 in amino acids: CASSLTSYNEQFF. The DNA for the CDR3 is TGTGCCAGCAGCTTAACCTCCTACAATGAGCAGTTCTTC.

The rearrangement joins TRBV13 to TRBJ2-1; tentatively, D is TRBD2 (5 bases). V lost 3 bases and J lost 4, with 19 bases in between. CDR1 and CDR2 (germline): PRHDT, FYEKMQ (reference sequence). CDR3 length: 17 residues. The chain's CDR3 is CASSLFLRTAEYNEQFF. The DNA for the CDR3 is TGTGCCAGCAGCTTGTTCCTTCGGACTGCAGAATACAATGAGCAGTTCTTC.

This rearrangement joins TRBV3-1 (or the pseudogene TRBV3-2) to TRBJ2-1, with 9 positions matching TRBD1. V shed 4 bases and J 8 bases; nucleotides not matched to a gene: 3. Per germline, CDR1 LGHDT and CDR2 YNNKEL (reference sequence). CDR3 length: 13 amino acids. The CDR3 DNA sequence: TGTGCCAGCAGCCTACAGGGGGCTTATGAGCAGTTCTTC. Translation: CASSLQGAYEQFF.

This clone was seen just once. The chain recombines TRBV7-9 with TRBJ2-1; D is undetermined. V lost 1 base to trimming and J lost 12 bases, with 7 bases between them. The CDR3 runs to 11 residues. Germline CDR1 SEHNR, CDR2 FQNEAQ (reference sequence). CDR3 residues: CASSLGRTQFF. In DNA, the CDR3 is TGTGCCAGCAGCTTAGGAAGGACGCAGTTCTTC.

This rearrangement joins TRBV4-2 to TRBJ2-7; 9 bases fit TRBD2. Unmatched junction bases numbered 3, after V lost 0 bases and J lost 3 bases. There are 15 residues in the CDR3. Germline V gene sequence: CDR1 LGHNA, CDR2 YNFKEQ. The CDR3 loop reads CASSQDLAGLYEQYF. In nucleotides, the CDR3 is TGTGCCAGCAGCCAAGATCTAGCGGGGCTCTACGAGCAGTACTTC.

The CDR3 sequence: CASSLGGEAHEQYF. The CDR3 DNA is TGTGCCAGCAGCTTGGGCGGGGAAGCCCACGAGCAGTACTTC. The V call is TRBV5-6, the J call TRBJ2-7; D may be TRBD2 (6 bases). The ends were cut back, 0 bases at V and 5 bases at J, with 12 bases in the middle. The V gene's germline CDR1 is SGHDT and CDR2 YYEEEE. The CDR3 consists of 14 residues.

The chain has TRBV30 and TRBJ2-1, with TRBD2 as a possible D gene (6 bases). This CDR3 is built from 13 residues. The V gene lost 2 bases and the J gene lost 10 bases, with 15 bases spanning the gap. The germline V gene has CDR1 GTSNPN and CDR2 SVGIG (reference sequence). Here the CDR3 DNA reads TGTGCCTGGAGTCCGGCTAGCGTAGGGGAGCAGTTCTTC. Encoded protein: CAWSPASVGEQFF.

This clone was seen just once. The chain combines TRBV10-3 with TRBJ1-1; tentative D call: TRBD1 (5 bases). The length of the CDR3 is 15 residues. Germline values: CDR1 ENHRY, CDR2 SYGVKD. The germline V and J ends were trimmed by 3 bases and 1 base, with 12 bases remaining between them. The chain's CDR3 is CAISDPFGGNTEAFF. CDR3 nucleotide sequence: TGTGCCATCAGTGACCCGTTTGGGGGGAACACTGAAGCTTTCTTT.

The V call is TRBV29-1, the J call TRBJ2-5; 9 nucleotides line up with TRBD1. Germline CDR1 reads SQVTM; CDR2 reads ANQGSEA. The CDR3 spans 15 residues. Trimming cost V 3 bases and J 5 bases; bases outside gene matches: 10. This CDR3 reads CSVDGTDRGGETQYF. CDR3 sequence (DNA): TGCAGCGTTGACGGAACGGACAGGGGAGGGGAGACCCAGTACTTC.

The CDR3 coding sequence is TGTGCCAGCCCTAGGAGGGACACTGAAGCTTTCTTT. Protein product: CASPRRDTEAFF. The V gene is TRBV2, the J gene TRBJ1-1; D is unclear. This CDR3 spans 12 amino acids. The germline V gene encodes CDR1 SNHLY and CDR2 FYNNEI. V shed 8 bases and J shed 3 bases, with 10 bases lying between them.